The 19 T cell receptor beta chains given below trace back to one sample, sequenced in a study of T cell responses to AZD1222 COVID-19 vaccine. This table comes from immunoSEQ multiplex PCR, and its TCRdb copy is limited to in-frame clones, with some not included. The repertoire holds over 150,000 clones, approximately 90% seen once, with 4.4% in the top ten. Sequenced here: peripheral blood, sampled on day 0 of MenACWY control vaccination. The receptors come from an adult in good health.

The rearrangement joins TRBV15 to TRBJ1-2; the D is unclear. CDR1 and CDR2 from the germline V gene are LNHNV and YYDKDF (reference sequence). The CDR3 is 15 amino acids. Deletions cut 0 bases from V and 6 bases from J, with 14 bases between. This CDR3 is CATSRDPGNRDGYTF. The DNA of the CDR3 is TGTGCCACCAGCAGAGATCCCGGGAACAGAGATGGCTACACCTTC.

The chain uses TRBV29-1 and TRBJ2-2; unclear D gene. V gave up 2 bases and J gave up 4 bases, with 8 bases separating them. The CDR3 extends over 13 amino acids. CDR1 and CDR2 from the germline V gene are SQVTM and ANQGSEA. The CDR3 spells CSVELVGTGELFF. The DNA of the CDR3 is TGCAGCGTTGAACTAGTGGGCACCGGGGAGCTGTTTTTT.

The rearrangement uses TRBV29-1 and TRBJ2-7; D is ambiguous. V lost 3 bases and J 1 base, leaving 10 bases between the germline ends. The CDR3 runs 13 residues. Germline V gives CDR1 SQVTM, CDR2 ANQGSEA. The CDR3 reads CSVEIAASYEQYF. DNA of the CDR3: TGCAGCGTTGAGATTGCCGCTTCCTACGAGCAGTACTTC.

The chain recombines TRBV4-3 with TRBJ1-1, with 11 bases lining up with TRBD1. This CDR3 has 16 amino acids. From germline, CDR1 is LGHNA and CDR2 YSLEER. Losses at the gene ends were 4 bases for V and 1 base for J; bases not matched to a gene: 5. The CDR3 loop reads CASSRGQGAWNTEAFF. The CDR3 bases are TGCGCCAGCAGCCGCGGACAGGGGGCTTGGAACACTGAAGCTTTCTTT.

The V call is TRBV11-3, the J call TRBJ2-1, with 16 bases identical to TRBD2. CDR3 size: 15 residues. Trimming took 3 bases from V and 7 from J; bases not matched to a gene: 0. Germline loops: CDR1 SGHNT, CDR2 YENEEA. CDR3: CASSLGLAGGNEQFF. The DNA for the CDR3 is TGTGCCAGCAGCTTGGGACTAGCGGGAGGGAATGAGCAGTTCTTC.

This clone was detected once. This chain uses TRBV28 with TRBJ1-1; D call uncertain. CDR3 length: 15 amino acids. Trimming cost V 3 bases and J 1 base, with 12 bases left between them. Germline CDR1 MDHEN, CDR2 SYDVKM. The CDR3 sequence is CASSFFPPENTEAFF. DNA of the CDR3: TGTGCCAGCAGTTTTTTCCCGCCGGAGAACACTGAAGCTTTCTTT.

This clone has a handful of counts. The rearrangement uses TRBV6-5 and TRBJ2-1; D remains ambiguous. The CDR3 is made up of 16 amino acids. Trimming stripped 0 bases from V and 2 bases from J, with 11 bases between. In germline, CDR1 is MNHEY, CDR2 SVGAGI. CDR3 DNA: TGTGCCAGCAGTTACTCGACCCAGCCCCCCTACAATGAGCAGTTCTTC. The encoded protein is CASSYSTQPPYNEQFF.

The CDR3 region has the DNA TGTGCCAGCAGCTTAGTAGCGGGAGCGGTCCACAATGAGCAGTTCTTC. It is translated as CASSLVAGAVHNEQFF. V and J are TRBV7-9 and TRBJ2-1, with 9 bases fitting TRBD2. V shed 1 base, J shed 5 bases, and the junction held 6 bases outside the gene matches. Per germline, CDR1 SEHNR and CDR2 FQNEAQ (reference sequence). This CDR3 comprises 16 residues.

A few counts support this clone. CDR3 DNA: TGCGCCAGCAGCCAAAATACAGGGTCGGAGCCCCAGCATTTT. The encoded protein is CASSQNTGSEPQHF. The rearrangement links TRBV4-3 to TRBJ1-5, with D perhaps matching TRBD1 (6 bases). In germline, CDR1 is LGHNA, CDR2 YSLEER. V dropped 2 bases and J dropped 8 bases, with 13 bases sitting between them. The CDR3 loop spans 14 amino acids.

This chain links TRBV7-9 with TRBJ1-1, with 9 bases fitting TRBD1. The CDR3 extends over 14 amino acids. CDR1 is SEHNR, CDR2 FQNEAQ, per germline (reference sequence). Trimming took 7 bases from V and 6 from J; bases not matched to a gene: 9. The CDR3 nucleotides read TGTGCCAGCACCCGAGGGACAGGGTCCCCTGAAGCTTTCTTT. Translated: CASTRGTGSPEAFF.

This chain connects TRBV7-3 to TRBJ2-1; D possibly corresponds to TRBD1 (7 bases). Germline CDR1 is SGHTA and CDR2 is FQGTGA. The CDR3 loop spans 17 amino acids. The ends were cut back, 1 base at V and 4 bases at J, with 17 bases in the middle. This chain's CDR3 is CASSLNGGGFVYNEQFF. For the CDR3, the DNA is TGTGCCAGCAGCTTAAACGGAGGGGGCTTTGTTTACAATGAGCAGTTCTTC. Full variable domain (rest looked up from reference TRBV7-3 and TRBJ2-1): GAGVSQTPSNKVTEKGKYVELRCDPISGHTALYWYRQSLGQGPEFLIYFQGTGAADDSGLPNDRFFAVRPEGSVSTLKIQRTERGDSAVYLCASSLNGGGFVYNEQFFGPGTRLTVL.

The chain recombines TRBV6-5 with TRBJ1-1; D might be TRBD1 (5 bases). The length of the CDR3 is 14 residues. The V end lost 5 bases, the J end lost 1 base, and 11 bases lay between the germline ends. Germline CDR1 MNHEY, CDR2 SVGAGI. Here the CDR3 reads CASSPGTGNTEAFF. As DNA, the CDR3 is TGTGCCAGCAGTCCCGGGACGGGGAACACTGAAGCTTTCTTT.

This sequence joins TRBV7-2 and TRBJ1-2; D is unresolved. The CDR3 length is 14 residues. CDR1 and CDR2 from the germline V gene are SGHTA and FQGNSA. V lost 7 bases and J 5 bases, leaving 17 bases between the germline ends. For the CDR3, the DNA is TGTGCCAGCATCGACGGACGGAGAACGTATGGCTACACCTTC. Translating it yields CASIDGRRTYGYTF.

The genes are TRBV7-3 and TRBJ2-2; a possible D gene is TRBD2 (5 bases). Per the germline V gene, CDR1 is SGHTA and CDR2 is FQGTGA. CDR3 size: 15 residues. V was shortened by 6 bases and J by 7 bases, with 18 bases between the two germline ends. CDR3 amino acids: CASSTYEGRSGELFF. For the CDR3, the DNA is TGTGCCAGCAGTACCTACGAGGGCCGGAGCGGGGAGCTGTTTTTT. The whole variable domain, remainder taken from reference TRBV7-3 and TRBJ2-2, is GAGVSQTPSNKVTEKGKYVELRCDPISGHTALYWYRQSLGQGPEFLIYFQGTGAADDSGLPNDRFFAVRPEGSVSTLKIQRTERGDSAVYLCASSTYEGRSGELFFGEGSRLTVL.

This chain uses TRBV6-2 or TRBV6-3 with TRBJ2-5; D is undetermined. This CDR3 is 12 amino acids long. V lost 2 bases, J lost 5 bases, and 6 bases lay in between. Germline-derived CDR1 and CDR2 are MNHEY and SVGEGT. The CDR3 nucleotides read TGTGCCAGCAGTTACGTGAGGGAGACCCAGTACTTC. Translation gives CASSYVRETQYF.

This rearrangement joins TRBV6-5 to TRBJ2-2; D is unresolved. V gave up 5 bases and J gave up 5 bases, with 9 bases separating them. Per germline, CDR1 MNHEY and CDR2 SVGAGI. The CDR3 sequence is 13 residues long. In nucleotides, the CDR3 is TGTGCCAGCAGTCCCGTGGGTACCGGGGAGCTGTTTTTT. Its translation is CASSPVGTGELFF.

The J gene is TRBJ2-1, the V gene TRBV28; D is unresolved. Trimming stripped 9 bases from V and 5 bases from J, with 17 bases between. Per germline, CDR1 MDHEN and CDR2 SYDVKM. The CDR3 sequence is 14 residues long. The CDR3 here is CASYLGTTNNEQFF. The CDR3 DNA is TGTGCCAGTTATTTAGGCACGACGAACAATGAGCAGTTCTTC. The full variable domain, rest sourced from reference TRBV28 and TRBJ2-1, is DVKVTQSSRYLVKRTGEKVFLECVQDMDHENMFWYRQDPGLGLRLIYFSYDVKMKEKGDIPEGYSVSREKKERFSLILESASTNQTSMYLCASYLGTTNNEQFFGPGTRLTVL.

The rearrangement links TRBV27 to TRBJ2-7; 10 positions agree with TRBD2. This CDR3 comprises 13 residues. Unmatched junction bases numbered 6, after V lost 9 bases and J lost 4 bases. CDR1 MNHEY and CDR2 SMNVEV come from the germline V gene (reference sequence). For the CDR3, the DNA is TGTGCCAGTGCTAGCGGGAGCCAATACGAGCAGTACTTC. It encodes CASASGSQYEQYF.

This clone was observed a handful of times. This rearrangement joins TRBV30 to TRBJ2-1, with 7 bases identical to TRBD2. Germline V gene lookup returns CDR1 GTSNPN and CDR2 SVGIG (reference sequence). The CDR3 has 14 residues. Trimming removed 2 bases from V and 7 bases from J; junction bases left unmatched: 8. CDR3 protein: CAWSRLAERNEQFF. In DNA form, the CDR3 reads TGTGCCTGGAGTCGGCTAGCGGAGAGGAATGAGCAGTTCTTC. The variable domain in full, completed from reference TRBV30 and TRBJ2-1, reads SQTIHQWPATLVQPVGSPLSLECTVEGTSNPNLYWYRQAAGRGLQLLFYSVGIGQISSEVPQNLSASRPQDRQFILSSKKLLLSDSGFYLCAWSRLAERNEQFFGPGTRLTVL.